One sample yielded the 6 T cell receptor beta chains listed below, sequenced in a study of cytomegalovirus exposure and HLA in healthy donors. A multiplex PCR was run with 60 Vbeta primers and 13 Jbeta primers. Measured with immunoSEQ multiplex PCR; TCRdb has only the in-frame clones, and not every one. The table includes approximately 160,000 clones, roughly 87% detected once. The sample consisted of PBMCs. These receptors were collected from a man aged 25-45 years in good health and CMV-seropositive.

The CDR3 here is CASSLEVGTSYLEQYF. Here the CDR3 DNA reads TGTGCCAGCAGCTTAGAAGTCGGGACTAGCTATCTCGAGCAGTACTTC. V usage is TRBV7-2 and J usage is TRBJ2-7; 9 nucleotides match TRBD2. CDR1 SGHTA and CDR2 FQGNSA come from the germline V gene. V lost 1 base, J lost 6 bases, and 10 bases stayed unmatched. The CDR3 sequence is 16 residues long.

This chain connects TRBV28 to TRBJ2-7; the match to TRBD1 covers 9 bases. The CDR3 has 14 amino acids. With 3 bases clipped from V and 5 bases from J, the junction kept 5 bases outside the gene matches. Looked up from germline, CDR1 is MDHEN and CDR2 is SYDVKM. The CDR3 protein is CASSLGQGYDEQYF. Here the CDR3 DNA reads TGTGCCAGCAGTTTGGGACAGGGCTATGACGAGCAGTACTTC. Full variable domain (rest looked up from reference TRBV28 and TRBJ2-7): DVKVTQSSRYLVKRTGEKVFLECVQDMDHENMFWYRQDPGLGLRLIYFSYDVKMKEKGDIPEGYSVSREKKERFSLILESASTNQTSMYLCASSLGQGYDEQYFGPGTRLTVT.

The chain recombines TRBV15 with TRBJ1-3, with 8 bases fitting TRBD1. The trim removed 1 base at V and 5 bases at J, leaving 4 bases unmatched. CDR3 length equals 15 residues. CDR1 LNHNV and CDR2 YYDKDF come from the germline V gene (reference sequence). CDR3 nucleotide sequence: TGTGCCACCAGCAGAGCAGGCAGGGGGCGAAACACCATATATTTT. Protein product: CATSRAGRGRNTIYF. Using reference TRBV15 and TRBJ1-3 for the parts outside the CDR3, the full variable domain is DAMVIQNPRYQVTQFGKPVTLSCSQTLNHNVMYWYQQKSSQAPKLLFHYYDKDFNNEADTPDNFQSRRPNTSFCFLDIRSPGLGDTAMYLCATSRAGRGRNTIYFGEGSWLTVV.

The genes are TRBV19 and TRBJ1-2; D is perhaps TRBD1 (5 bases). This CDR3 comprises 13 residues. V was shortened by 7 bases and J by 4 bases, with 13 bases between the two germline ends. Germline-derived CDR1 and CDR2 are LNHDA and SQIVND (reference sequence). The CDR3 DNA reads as TGTGCCAGTAAGCCGGGACTGATCTATGGCTACACCTTC. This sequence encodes CASKPGLIYGYTF.

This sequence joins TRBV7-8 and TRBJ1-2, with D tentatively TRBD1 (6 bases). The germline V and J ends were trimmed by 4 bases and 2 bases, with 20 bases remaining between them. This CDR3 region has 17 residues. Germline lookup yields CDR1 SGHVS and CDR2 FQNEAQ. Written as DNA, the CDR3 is TGTGCCAGCAGCTCTAGGTGGGAGCAGGGGCGAAACTATGGCTACACCTTC. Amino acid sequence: CASSSRWEQGRNYGYTF. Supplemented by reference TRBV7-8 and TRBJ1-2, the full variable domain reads GAGVSQSPRYKVAKRGQDVALRCDPISGHVSLFWYQQALGQGPEFLTYFQNEAQLDKSGLPSDRFFAERPEGSVSTLKIQRTQQEDSAVYLCASSSRWEQGRNYGYTFGSGTRLTVV.

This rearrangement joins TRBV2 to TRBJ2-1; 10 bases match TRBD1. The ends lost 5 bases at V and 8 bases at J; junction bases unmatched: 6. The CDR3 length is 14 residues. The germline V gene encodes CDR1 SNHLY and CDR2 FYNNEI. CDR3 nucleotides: TGTGCCAGCAGTAGGGACAGGGGATCGGATGAGCAGTTCTTC. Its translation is CASSRDRGSDEQFF.